These T cell receptor beta chains were read from a single sample in a study of cytomegalovirus exposure and HLA in healthy donors. Data came from immunoSEQ multiplex PCR; TCRdb stores just in-frame clones and leaves some out. The sample has about 120,000 clones, 80% seen once. Sequencing used PBMCs. All receptors come from a female donor in good health and CMV-seropositive. The CDR3 runs from the conserved cysteine through the conserved F or W.

CASSFGTSSSYEQYF	TRBJ2-7	TRBV5-8
CASREGTFYYEQYF	TRBJ2-7	TRBV6-5
CASSPTPNYGYTF	TRBJ1-2	TRBV28
CASSPPRGTGSYEQYF	TRBJ2-7	TRBV9
CASSPTENTGELFF	TRBJ2-2	TRBV4-1
CACMIALVDTQYF	TRBJ2-3	TRBV2
CASSLSPPSTDTQYF	TRBJ2-3	TRBV7-9
CASSSRLAGGPTDTQYF	TRBJ2-3	TRBV5-4
CASPDPGGTQYF	TRBJ2-5	TRBV21-1
CASRAQGQETQYF	TRBJ2-5	TRBV6-5
CAIRGQGADEQYF	TRBJ2-7	TRBV10-3
CASSQATSGYQDTQYF	TRBJ2-3	TRBV4-1
CATSREATEAFF	TRBJ1-1	TRBV15
CASSPNGGATEAFF	TRBJ1-1	TRBV5-6
CASSLSPQGLQYF	TRBJ2-3	TRBV7-3
CASNTGGNGELFF	TRBJ2-2	TRBV2
CASSLERGLTDTQYF	TRBJ2-3	TRBV5-1
CASSDRVSQPQHF	TRBJ1-5	TRBV2
CASSATGSRNQPQHF	TRBJ1-5	TRBV9
CASRVIAGASYNEQFF	TRBJ2-1	TRBV7-2
CASSISFLRGNTEAFF	TRBJ1-1	TRBV19
CASRALVRGTDTQYF	TRBJ2-3	TRBV2